Each of the 13 T cell receptor beta chains below was sequenced from the same sample in a study of OX40 agonist ivuxolimab in advanced cancers. Some clones are missing from TCRdb's copy, which holds only in-frame ones; the method was immunoSEQ multiplex PCR. The sample consists of 65,000 to 85,000 clones, 80% to 95% of them appearing once. The sample consisted of CD4+ or CD8+ T cells sorted from blood, taken in a trial of the OX40 agonist ivuxolimab. The origin of the receptors is an adult with an advanced solid tumor such as melanoma, head and neck, liver or kidney cancer.

The rearrangement links TRBV7-6 to TRBJ1-1; D is unclear. This CDR3 comprises 13 residues. V shed 6 bases and J shed 5 bases, with 13 bases lying between them. Germline V CDR1 and CDR2: SGHVS, FNYEAQ. The CDR3 DNA is TGTGCCAGCAGTGATACCCCGGAGACTGAAGCTTTCTTT. Amino acids: CASSDTPETEAFF.

This clone was seen once. In nucleotides, the CDR3 is TGTGCCAGCAGTCCTAGCGGGGGGGCGTACAATGAGCAGTTCTTC. Its protein is CASSPSGGAYNEQFF. V gene TRBV7-7 combines with J gene TRBJ2-1; 12 bases line up with TRBD2. The V and J ends lost 6 bases and 4 bases, in that order; junction bases with no gene match: 4. Germline CDR1 SSHAT, CDR2 FNYEAQ (reference sequence). The CDR3 is 15 residues long.

The CDR3: CAWSGQETGNTIYF. The CDR3 bases are TGTGCCTGGAGTGGACAGGAGACTGGAAACACCATATATTTT. The chain combines TRBV30 with TRBJ1-3, with D perhaps matching TRBD1 (6 bases). The V and J ends lost 1 base and 2 bases respectively, with 9 bases between them. Germline loops: CDR1 GTSNPN, CDR2 SVGIG (reference sequence). The CDR3 sequence is 14 residues long. Supplemented by reference TRBV30 and TRBJ1-3, the full variable domain reads SQTIHQWPATLVQPVGSPLSLECTVEGTSNPNLYWYRQAAGRGLQLLFYSVGIGQISSEVPQNLSASRPQDRQFILSSKKLLLSDSGFYLCAWSGQETGNTIYFGEGSWLTVV.

The J gene is TRBJ2-6, the V gene TRBV27; D is unresolved. Per germline, CDR1 MNHEY and CDR2 SMNVEV (reference sequence). The CDR3 runs 13 residues. The ends were cut back, 6 bases at V and 0 bases at J, with 3 bases in the middle. This chain's CDR3 is CASSTSGANVLTF. Here the CDR3 DNA reads TGTGCCAGCAGCACCTCTGGGGCCAACGTCCTGACTTTC.

The rearrangement joins TRBV19 to TRBJ1-3; no reliable D call. This CDR3 is built from 16 residues. V lost 4 bases, J lost 0 bases, and 13 bases lay in between. From germline, CDR1 is LNHDA and CDR2 SQIVND (reference sequence). The CDR3 coding sequence is TGTGCCAGTAGTAAGGTGGCAGCGAGCTCTGGAAACACCATATATTTT. It specifies CASSKVAASSGNTIYF.

The V call is TRBV19, the J call TRBJ2-7, with 12 bases aligning to TRBD1. This CDR3 spans 15 amino acids. The germline V gene encodes CDR1 LNHDA and CDR2 SQIVND (reference sequence). J was trimmed by 4 bases and V by 3 bases; bases with no gene match: 4. The chain's CDR3 is CASSMGQGALYEQYF. CDR3 DNA sequence: TGTGCCAGTAGTATGGGACAGGGGGCTTTATACGAGCAGTACTTC.

The chain links TRBV7-3 to TRBJ1-1; unclear D gene. The CDR3 is 13 residues long. The V gene lost 5 bases and the J gene lost 0 bases, with 7 bases spanning the gap. Per germline, CDR1 SGHTA and CDR2 FQGTGA. CDR3 sequence (DNA): TGTGCCAGCAGCCCGACACTGAACACTGAAGCTTTCTTT. This sequence encodes CASSPTLNTEAFF.

This sequence joins TRBV27 and TRBJ2-5; TRBD2 might be the D (5 bases). Germline V lookup: CDR1 MNHEY, CDR2 SMNVEV (reference sequence). The V and J ends lost 7 bases and 2 bases respectively, with 14 bases between them. The CDR3 runs to 14 residues. The CDR3 DNA follows: TGTGCCAGCACAAACCTCCCGGGGCAAGAGACCCAGTACTTC. Its translation: CASTNLPGQETQYF.

The chain is built from TRBV19 and TRBJ1-2; D possibly corresponds to TRBD1 (6 bases). Looked up from germline, CDR1 is LNHDA and CDR2 is SQIVND (reference sequence). The V gene lost 2 bases and the J gene lost 2 bases, with 15 bases spanning the gap. This CDR3 comprises 16 residues. As DNA, the CDR3 is TGTGCCAGTAGTATAACCGGTAGGGGACAAAACTATGGCTACACCTTC. This codes for CASSITGRGQNYGYTF.

V and J are TRBV5-6 and TRBJ1-1; D is unclear. V lost 0 bases and J lost 3, with 3 bases in between. The CDR3 runs to 12 residues. Germline CDR1 is SGHDT and CDR2 is YYEEEE. This CDR3 reads CASSLADTEAFF. The CDR3 bases are TGTGCCAGCAGCTTGGCCGACACTGAAGCTTTCTTT.

This chain joins TRBV9 and TRBJ1-2, with D hard to call. This CDR3 contains 13 residues. V was shortened by 1 base and J by 3 bases, with 7 bases between the two germline ends. Germline V gene data show CDR1 as SGDLS and CDR2 as YYNGEE. The CDR3 protein is CASSVPSDYGYTF. The CDR3 coding sequence is TGTGCCAGCAGCGTACCGTCTGACTATGGCTACACCTTC.

The chain carries TRBV29-1 and TRBJ1-2; 9 bases align to TRBD1. With V trimmed by 1 base and J by 4 bases, 7 bases remained unmatched. CDR3 length: 15 residues. The germline V gene has CDR1 SQVTM and CDR2 ANQGSEA. The CDR3 sequence is CSVEAPGQGGYGYTF. CDR3 in DNA: TGCAGCGTTGAAGCCCCGGGACAGGGTGGCTATGGCTACACCTTC.

The rearrangement uses TRBV21-1 and TRBJ2-7; the table calls TRBD1, which could not be checked here. TRBV21-1 is a recognized pseudogene. The CDR3 is 13 residues long. CDR3 residues: CASSNYRGSEQYF. CDR3 nucleotide sequence: TGTGCCAGCAGCAACTACAGGGGGAGCGAGCAGTACTTC.